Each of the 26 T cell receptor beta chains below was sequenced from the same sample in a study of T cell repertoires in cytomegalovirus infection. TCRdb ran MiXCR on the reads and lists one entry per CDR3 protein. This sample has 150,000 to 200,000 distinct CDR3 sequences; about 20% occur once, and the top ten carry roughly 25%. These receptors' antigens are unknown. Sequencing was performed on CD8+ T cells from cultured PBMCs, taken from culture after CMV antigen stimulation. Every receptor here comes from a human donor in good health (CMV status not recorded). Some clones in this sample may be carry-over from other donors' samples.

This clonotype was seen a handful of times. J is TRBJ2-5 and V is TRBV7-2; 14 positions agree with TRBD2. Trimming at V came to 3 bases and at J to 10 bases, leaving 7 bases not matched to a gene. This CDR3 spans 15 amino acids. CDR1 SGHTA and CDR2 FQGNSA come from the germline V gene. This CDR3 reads CASSLTSGGGANQYF. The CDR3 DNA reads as TGTGCCAGCAGCTTGACTAGCGGGGGGGGGGCGAACCAGTACTTC.

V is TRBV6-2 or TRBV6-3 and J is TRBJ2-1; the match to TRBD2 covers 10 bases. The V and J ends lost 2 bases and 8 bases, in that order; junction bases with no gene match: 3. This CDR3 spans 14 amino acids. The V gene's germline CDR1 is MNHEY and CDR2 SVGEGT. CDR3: CASSYKRGGHEQFF. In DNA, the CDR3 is TGTGCCAGCAGTTACAAGCGGGGGGGTCATGAGCAGTTCTTC.

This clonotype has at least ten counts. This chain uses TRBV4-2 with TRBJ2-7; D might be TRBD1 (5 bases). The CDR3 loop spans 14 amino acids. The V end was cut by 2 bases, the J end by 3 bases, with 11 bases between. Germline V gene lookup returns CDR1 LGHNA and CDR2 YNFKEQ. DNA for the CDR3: TGTGCCAGCAGCCAAAACAGGATGAACTACGAGCAGTACTTC. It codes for CASSQNRMNYEQYF.

The CDR3 loop reads CASSLVQGTNQPQHF. The CDR3 coding sequence is TGTGCCAGCAGCTTAGTACAGGGAACCAATCAGCCCCAGCATTTT. The chain combines TRBV7-6 with TRBJ1-5; D may be TRBD1 (6 bases). The V end was cut by 1 base, the J end by 3 bases, with 10 bases between. CDR1 is SGHVS and CDR2 is FNYEAQ in the germline V gene. The CDR3 runs 15 residues.

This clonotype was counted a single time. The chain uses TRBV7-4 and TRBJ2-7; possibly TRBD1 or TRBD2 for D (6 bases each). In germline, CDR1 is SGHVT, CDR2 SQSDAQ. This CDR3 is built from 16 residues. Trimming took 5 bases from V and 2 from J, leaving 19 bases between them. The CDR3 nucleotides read TGTGCCAGCAGCCCCAAACTGGGGGGCCGGACCTACGAGCAGTACTTC. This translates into CASSPKLGGRTYEQYF. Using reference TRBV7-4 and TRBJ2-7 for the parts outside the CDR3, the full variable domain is GAGVSQSPRYKVAKRGRDVALRCDSISGHVTLYWYRQTLGQGSEVLTYSQSDAQRDKSGRPSGRFSAERPERSVSTLKIQRTEQGDSAVYLCASSPKLGGRTYEQYFGPGTRLTVT.

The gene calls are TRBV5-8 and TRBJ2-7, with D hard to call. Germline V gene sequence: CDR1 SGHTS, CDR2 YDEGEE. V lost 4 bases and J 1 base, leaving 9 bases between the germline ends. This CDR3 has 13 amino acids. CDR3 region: CASSMTYSYEQYF. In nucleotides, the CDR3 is TGTGCCAGCAGCATGACGTATTCCTACGAGCAGTACTTC.

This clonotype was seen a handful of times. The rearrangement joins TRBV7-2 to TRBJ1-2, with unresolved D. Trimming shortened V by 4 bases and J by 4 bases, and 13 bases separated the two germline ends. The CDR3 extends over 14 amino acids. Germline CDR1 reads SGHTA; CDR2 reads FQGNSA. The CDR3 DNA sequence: TGTGCCAGCAGCTCGGCGTCCAGTCCCTATGGCTACACCTTC. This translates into CASSSASSPYGYTF.

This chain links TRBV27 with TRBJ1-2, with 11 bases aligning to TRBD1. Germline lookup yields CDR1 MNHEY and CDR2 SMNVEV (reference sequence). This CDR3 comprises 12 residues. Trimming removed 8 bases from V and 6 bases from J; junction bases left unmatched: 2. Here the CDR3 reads CASGQGADGYTF. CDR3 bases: TGTGCCAGCGGACAGGGGGCTGATGGCTACACCTTC.

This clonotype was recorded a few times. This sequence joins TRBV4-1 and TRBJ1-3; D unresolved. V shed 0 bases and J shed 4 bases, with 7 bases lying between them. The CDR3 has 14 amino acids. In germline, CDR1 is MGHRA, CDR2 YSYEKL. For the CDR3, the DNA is TGCGCCAGCAGCCAAGATAGGAAGGGAAACACCATATATTTT. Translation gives CASSQDRKGNTIYF.

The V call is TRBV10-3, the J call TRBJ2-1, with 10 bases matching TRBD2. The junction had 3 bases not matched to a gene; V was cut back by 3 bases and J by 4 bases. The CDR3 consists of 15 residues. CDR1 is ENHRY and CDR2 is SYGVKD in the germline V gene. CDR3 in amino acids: CAISDGTSEYNEQFF. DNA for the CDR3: TGTGCCATCAGTGACGGGACTAGCGAGTACAATGAGCAGTTCTTC.

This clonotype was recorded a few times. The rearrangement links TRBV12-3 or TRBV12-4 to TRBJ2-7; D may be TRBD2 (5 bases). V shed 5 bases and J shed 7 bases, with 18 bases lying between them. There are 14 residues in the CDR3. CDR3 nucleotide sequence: TGTGCCAGCAGTCCGCCGGAGACCCCGGGGGAGCAGTACTTC. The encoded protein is CASSPPETPGEQYF.

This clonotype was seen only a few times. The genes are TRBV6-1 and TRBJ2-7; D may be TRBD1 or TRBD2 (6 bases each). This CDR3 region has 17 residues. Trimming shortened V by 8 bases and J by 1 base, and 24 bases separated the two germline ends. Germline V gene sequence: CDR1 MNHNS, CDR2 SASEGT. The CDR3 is CASSELGGSLGSYEQYF. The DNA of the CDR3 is TGTGCCAGCTCTGAGCTAGGGGGGAGTCTAGGGTCCTACGAGCAGTACTTC.

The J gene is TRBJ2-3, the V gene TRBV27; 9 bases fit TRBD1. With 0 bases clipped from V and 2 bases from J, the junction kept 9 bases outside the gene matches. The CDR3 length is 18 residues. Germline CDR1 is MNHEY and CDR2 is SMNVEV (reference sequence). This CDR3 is CASSLSRRQGVNTDTQYF. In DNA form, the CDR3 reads TGTGCCAGCAGTTTATCGCGCCGACAGGGGGTGAACACAGATACGCAGTATTTT.

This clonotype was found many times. The CDR3 region has the DNA TGTGCCAGCAGTTACTCGATAACTTCTGGCGCAGATACGCAGTATTTT. Its protein product is CASSYSITSGADTQYF. V gene TRBV6-5 combines with J gene TRBJ2-3, with D hard to call. V lost 0 bases and J 4 bases, leaving 14 bases between the germline ends. CDR1 is MNHEY, CDR2 SVGAGI, per germline. The CDR3 is 16 residues long.

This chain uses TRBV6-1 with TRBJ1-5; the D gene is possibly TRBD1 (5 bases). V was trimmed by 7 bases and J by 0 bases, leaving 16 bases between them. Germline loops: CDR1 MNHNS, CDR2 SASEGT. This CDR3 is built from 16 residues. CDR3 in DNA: TGTGCCAGCACCCCACACAGGACAAATAGCAATCAGCCCCAGCATTTT. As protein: CASTPHRTNSNQPQHF.

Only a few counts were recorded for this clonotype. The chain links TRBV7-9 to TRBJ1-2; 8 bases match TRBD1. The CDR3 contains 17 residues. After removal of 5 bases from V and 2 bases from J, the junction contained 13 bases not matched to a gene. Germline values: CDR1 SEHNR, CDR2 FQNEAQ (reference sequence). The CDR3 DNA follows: TGTGCCAGCAGCGGGACCGGGACAGGCCTCGCGAACTATGGCTACACCTTC. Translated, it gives CASSGTGTGLANYGYTF.

CDR3 amino acids: CASSQVAGENTGELFF. The CDR3 nucleotides are TGCGCCAGCAGCCAAGTAGCGGGGGAGAACACCGGGGAGCTGTTTTTT. This rearrangement joins TRBV4-1 to TRBJ2-2; 9 positions agree with TRBD2. CDR3 length equals 16 residues. Losses at the gene ends were 1 base for V and 1 base for J; bases not matched to a gene: 1. Per the germline V gene, CDR1 is MGHRA and CDR2 is YSYEKL.

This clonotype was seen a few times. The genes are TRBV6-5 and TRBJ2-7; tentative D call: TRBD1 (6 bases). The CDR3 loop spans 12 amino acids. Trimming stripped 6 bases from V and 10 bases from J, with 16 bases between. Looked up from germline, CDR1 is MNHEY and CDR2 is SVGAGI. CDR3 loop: CASSETGPDQYF. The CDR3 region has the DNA TGTGCCAGCAGCGAAACAGGGCCCGATCAGTACTTC.

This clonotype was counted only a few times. CDR3 coding DNA: TGTGCCAGCAGCGGGAGCGGGGGGGCCGATGAGCAGTTCTTC. It is translated as CASSGSGGADEQFF. The chain links TRBV9 to TRBJ2-1; TRBD2 agrees at 10 bases. V shed 3 bases and J 8 bases; nucleotides not matched to a gene: 5. The CDR3 totals 14 residues. Germline assignment: CDR1 SGDLS and CDR2 YYNGEE.

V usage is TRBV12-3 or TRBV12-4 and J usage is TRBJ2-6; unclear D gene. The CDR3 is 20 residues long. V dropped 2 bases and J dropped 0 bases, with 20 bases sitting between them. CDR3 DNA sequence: TGTGCCAGCAGTTTAAGGGTGTCGGCAGGCTCCGACTCTGGGGCCAACGTCCTGACTTTC. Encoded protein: CASSLRVSAGSDSGANVLTF.

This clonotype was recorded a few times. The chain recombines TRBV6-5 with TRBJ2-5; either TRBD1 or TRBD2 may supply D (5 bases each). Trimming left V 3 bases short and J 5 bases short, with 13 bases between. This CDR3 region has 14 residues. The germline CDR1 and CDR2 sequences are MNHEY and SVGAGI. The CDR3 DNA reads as TGTGCCAGCAGTTATGGGGGAATCGGCGAGACCCAGTACTTC. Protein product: CASSYGGIGETQYF.

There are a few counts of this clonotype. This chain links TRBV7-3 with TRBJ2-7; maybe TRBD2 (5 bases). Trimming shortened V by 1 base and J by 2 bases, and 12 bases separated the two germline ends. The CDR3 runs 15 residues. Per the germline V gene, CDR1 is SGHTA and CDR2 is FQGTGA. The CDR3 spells CASSLKSGEPYEQYF. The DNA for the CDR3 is TGTGCCAGCAGCTTAAAGTCCGGGGAACCCTACGAGCAGTACTTC.

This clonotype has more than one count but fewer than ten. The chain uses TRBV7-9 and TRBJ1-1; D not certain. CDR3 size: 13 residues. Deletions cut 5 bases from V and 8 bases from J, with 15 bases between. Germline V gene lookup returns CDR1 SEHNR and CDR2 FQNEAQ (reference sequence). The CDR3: CASSPPERREAFF. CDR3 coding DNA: TGTGCCAGCAGCCCCCCGGAGAGGCGGGAAGCTTTCTTT.

In DNA, the CDR3 is TGTGCCAGCAGCACTCTAGCGGGGGGGCTCACAGATACGCAGTATTTT. This gives the protein CASSTLAGGLTDTQYF. The J gene is TRBJ2-3, the V gene TRBV11-2; 12 bases line up with TRBD2. The junction had 5 bases not matched to a gene; V was cut back by 5 bases and J by 2 bases. The CDR3 loop spans 16 amino acids. Germline CDR1 and CDR2: SGHAT and FQNNGV.

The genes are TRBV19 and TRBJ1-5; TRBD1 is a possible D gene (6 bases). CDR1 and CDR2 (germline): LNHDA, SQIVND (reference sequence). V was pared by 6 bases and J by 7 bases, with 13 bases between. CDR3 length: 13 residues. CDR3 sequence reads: CASRRDKGQPQHF. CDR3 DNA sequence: TGTGCCAGTAGACGGGACAAAGGCCAGCCCCAGCATTTT.

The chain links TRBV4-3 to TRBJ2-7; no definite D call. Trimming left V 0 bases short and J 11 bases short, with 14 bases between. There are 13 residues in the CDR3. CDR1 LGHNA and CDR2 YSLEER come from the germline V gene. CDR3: CASSQENWPVKYF. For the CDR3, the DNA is TGCGCCAGCAGCCAAGAGAATTGGCCAGTGAAGTACTTC.